These 29 T cell receptor beta chains were all obtained from the same sample, sequenced in a study of CD8+ T cells in alopecia areata. Reverse transcription of extracted RNA yielded cDNA, which provided the sequencing template. Generated by immunoSEQ multiplex PCR, the TCRdb table keeps only in-frame clones and is missing some. The sample carries 200,000 or so clones, approximately 61% recorded once. The input for sequencing was CD4+ T cells sorted from blood, taken at week 0. The receptor set was obtained from a human donor with alopecia areata.

The chain uses TRBV18 and TRBJ1-5, with D perhaps matching TRBD1 (6 bases). Germline CDR1 is KGHSH and CDR2 is LQKENI. Trimming cost V 4 bases and J 5 bases, with 15 bases left between them. The CDR3 runs 15 residues. The CDR3 DNA sequence: TGTGCCAGCTCACGATCGGGAACAGGGCATCAGCCCCAGCATTTT. This gives the protein CASSRSGTGHQPQHF. Drawing the rest from reference TRBV18 and TRBJ1-5, the complete variable domain is NAGVMQNPRHLVRRRGQEARLRCSPMKGHSHVYWYRQLPEEGLKFMVYLQKENIIDESGMPKERFSAEFPKEGPSILRIQQVVRGDSAAYFCASSRSGTGHQPQHFGDGTRLSIL.

The chain couples TRBV7-3 to TRBJ2-1; D may match TRBD1 or TRBD2 (5 bases each). Germline values: CDR1 SGHTA, CDR2 FQGTGA. V gave up 8 bases and J gave up 7 bases, with 15 bases separating them. The CDR3 loop spans 13 amino acids. Here the CDR3 reads CASGNGAGNEQFF. CDR3 nucleotides: TGTGCCAGCGGTAACGGGGCCGGGAATGAGCAGTTCTTC.

On this clone itself: It may be a read error: a sequence one base away is much more abundant. This rearrangement joins TRBV4-1 to TRBJ2-1; D tentatively reads TRBD1 or TRBD2 (5 bases each). The CDR3 covers 18 residues. V dropped 3 bases and J dropped 3 bases, with 21 bases sitting between them. Germline CDR1 MGHRA, CDR2 YSYEKL. This CDR3 is CASSQDLDSRGFYNEQFF. CDR3 DNA: TGCGCCAGCAGCCAGGACCTAGACAGTCGGGGCTTCTACAATGAGCAGTTCTTC.

The V gene is TRBV6-5, the J gene TRBJ1-5; 8 nucleotides line up with TRBD1. The CDR3 contains 14 residues. After removal of 6 bases from V and 6 bases from J, the junction contained 7 bases not matched to a gene. Germline loops: CDR1 MNHEY, CDR2 SVGAGI. The CDR3 DNA is TGTGCCAGCAGCCGGACAGGGTCGGGTCAGCCCCAGCATTTT. Translating it yields CASSRTGSGQPQHF.

In its sample, this clone was seen a few times. This chain uses TRBV18 with TRBJ2-7; tentative D call: TRBD1 (6 bases). V dropped 3 bases and J dropped 7 bases, with 19 bases sitting between them. The germline gives CDR1 KGHSH, CDR2 LQKENI. This CDR3 spans 15 amino acids. The DNA for the CDR3 is TGTGCCAGCTCACCGACCCCGATCCAGGGGAGTGAGCAGTACTTC. Translated: CASSPTPIQGSEQYF.

The CDR3 loop is CASSLNRPEQGPYNEQFF. DNA of the CDR3: TGTGCCAGCAGCTTGAACCGCCCGGAGCAGGGTCCCTACAATGAGCAGTTCTTC. The chain uses TRBV5-6 and TRBJ2-1; tentatively, D is TRBD1 (5 bases). Trimming took off 1 base at V and 2 bases at J, with 19 bases between the two ends. CDR3 length: 18 amino acids. Germline V gene data show CDR1 as SGHDT and CDR2 as YYEEEE.

V and J are TRBV9 and TRBJ1-2; D is ambiguous. Deletions cut 4 bases from V and 1 base from J, with 20 bases between. The CDR3 is 17 residues long. Germline V gene data show CDR1 as SGDLS and CDR2 as YYNGEE. The CDR3 sequence is CASSYTPGWKGNYGYTF. As DNA, the CDR3 is TGTGCCAGCAGCTATACCCCAGGTTGGAAGGGTAACTATGGCTACACCTTC.

This chain joins TRBV5-6 and TRBJ2-7; TRBD2 matches 9 bases. V lost 4 bases and J lost 5; bases outside the gene matches: 13. The CDR3 contains 16 residues. Per germline, CDR1 SGHDT and CDR2 YYEEEE. Here the CDR3 reads CASSQFAGLASDEQYF. CDR3 sequence (DNA): TGTGCCAGCAGCCAGTTCGCGGGACTAGCAAGCGACGAGCAGTACTTC. The full variable domain, its missing parts supplied by reference TRBV5-6 and TRBJ2-7, is DAGVTQSPTHLIKTRGQQVTLRCSPKSGHDTVSWYQQALGQGPQFIFQYYEEEERQRGNFPDRFSGHQFPNYSSELNVNALLLGDSALYLCASSQFAGLASDEQYFGPGTRLTVT.

The rearrangement uses TRBV30 and TRBJ2-4; D gene ambiguous. There are 16 residues in the CDR3. V was shortened by 1 base and J by 4 bases, with 17 bases between the two germline ends. Germline V gene sequence: CDR1 GTSNPN, CDR2 SVGIG (reference sequence). The CDR3 DNA follows: TGTGCCTGGAGTGCCCCCCTGACGGACGGGAAAAACATTCAGTACTTC. Amino acids: CAWSAPLTDGKNIQYF.

Written as DNA, the CDR3 is TGCGCCAGCAGCTTGGTGACGACAGTCGGCAAAAACATTCAGTACTTC. Residues: CASSLVTTVGKNIQYF. The genes are TRBV5-1 and TRBJ2-4; D might be TRBD1 (5 bases). The V gene lost 0 bases and the J gene lost 3 bases, with 13 bases spanning the gap. In germline, CDR1 is SGHRS, CDR2 YFSETQ. This CDR3 contains 16 residues.

The chain is built from TRBV7-9 and TRBJ2-3; no reliable D call. CDR1 is SEHNR, CDR2 FQNEAQ, per germline (reference sequence). The CDR3 loop spans 14 amino acids. Deletions cut 1 base from V and 2 bases from J, with 7 bases between. The DNA of the CDR3 is TGTGCCAGCAGCTTAGAAGTGTACACAGATACGCAGTATTTT. Translation gives CASSLEVYTDTQYF.

This rearrangement joins TRBV5-1 to TRBJ2-4; 8 positions match TRBD1. J was trimmed by 1 base and V by 4 bases; bases with no gene match: 10. Germline-derived CDR1 and CDR2 are SGHRS and YFSETQ. The CDR3 has 17 amino acids. CDR3 sequence: CASSLDRTGKAKNIQYF. The DNA of the CDR3 is TGCGCCAGCAGCCTGGACAGGACAGGGAAGGCCAAAAACATTCAGTACTTC. The full variable domain, its missing parts supplied by reference TRBV5-1 and TRBJ2-4, is KAGVTQTPRYLIKTRGQQVTLSCSPISGHRSVSWYQQTPGQGLQFLFEYFSETQRNKGNFPGRFSGRQFSNSRSEMNVSTLELGDSALYLCASSLDRTGKAKNIQYFGAGTRLSVL.

The chain combines TRBV4-1 with TRBJ2-1, with D uncertain. The CDR3 consists of 14 residues. Germline V gene sequence: CDR1 MGHRA, CDR2 YSYEKL. V gave up 2 bases and J gave up 4 bases, with 9 bases separating them. The CDR3 reads CASSQTERYNEQFF. DNA for the CDR3: TGCGCCAGCAGCCAAACGGAGCGATACAATGAGCAGTTCTTC.

This clone appeared many times. The rearrangement uses TRBV18 and TRBJ2-7, with D hard to call. Trimming took 6 bases from V and 3 from J, leaving 15 bases between them. The germline V gene has CDR1 KGHSH and CDR2 LQKENI. This CDR3 is built from 14 residues. The CDR3 DNA reads TGTGCCAGCTCCTCACAGAGGCCCAACTACGAGCAGTACTTC. Its translation: CASSSQRPNYEQYF.

This clone was recorded once. This rearrangement joins TRBV11-2 to TRBJ1-1; no clear D. The germline CDR1 and CDR2 sequences are SGHAT and FQNNGV. Trimming took 5 bases from V and 0 from J, leaving 10 bases between them. CDR3 length: 14 amino acids. CDR3: CASSTQIVNTEAFF. The CDR3 DNA reads TGTGCCAGCAGCACCCAAATAGTGAACACTGAAGCTTTCTTT.

The V and J genes are TRBV2 and TRBJ1-3; TRBD1 matches at 8 bases. Germline lookup yields CDR1 SNHLY and CDR2 FYNNEI. This CDR3 spans 14 amino acids. V lost 1 base and J lost 7; bases outside the gene matches: 3. In DNA, the CDR3 is TGTGCCAGCAGTGAAGGCAGGGGGCCCAACACCATATATTTT. The encoded protein is CASSEGRGPNTIYF.

The rearrangement uses TRBV30 and TRBJ2-1; D is unclear. V was trimmed by 7 bases and J by 0 bases, leaving 10 bases between them. The CDR3 covers 13 residues. Per the germline V gene, CDR1 is GTSNPN and CDR2 is SVGIG (reference sequence). The CDR3 reads CASGPSSYNEQFF. Written as DNA, the CDR3 is TGTGCCTCTGGTCCCAGCTCCTACAATGAGCAGTTCTTC.

The V gene is TRBV6-5, the J gene TRBJ1-1, with D perhaps TRBD1 (5 bases). Germline V gives CDR1 MNHEY, CDR2 SVGAGI. This CDR3 region has 15 residues. Trimming removed 5 bases from V and 2 bases from J, with 15 bases in between. The CDR3 protein is CASSTRGRANTEAFF. The CDR3 DNA follows: TGTGCCAGCAGTACCCGGGGACGGGCAAACACTGAAGCTTTCTTT.

This clone came up a few times. The chain employs TRBV6-1 and TRBJ2-2; a possible D gene is TRBD2 (5 bases). CDR3 length equals 16 residues. V was trimmed by 4 bases and J by 0 bases, leaving 12 bases between them. CDR1 is MNHNS, CDR2 SASEGT, per germline. DNA of the CDR3: TGTGCCAGCAGTGTCCGGGCGAGGGCGAACACCGGGGAGCTGTTTTTT. As protein: CASSVRARANTGELFF.

The sample holds a few counts of this clone. The gene calls are TRBV19 and TRBJ1-2, with a tentative D call TRBD1 (6 bases). The germline gives CDR1 LNHDA, CDR2 SQIVND (reference sequence). Trimming stripped 6 bases from V and 4 bases from J, with 21 bases between. This CDR3 is built from 16 residues. The CDR3 DNA sequence: TGTGCCAGTAGGCAAGGGGGAGAGTCCGGTGGCTATGGCTACACCTTC. This sequence encodes CASRQGGESGGYGYTF. Full variable domain (missing parts from reference TRBV19 and TRBJ1-2): DGGITQSPKYLFRKEGQNVTLSCEQNLNHDAMYWYRQDPGQGLRLIYYSQIVNDFQKGDIAEGYSVSREKKESFPLTVTSAQKNPTAFYLCASRQGGESGGYGYTFGSGTRLTVV.

CDR3 residues: CAWSGGLAGVETQYF. The CDR3 region has the DNA TGTGCCTGGAGTGGCGGACTAGCGGGAGTAGAGACCCAGTACTTC. The rearrangement links TRBV30 to TRBJ2-5; TRBD2 matches 13 bases. J lost 4 bases, V lost 1 base, and 3 bases had no gene match. Germline lookup yields CDR1 GTSNPN and CDR2 SVGIG (reference sequence). The CDR3 covers 15 residues. The complete variable domain, with remaining parts taken from reference TRBV30 and TRBJ2-5, reads SQTIHQWPATLVQPVGSPLSLECTVEGTSNPNLYWYRQAAGRGLQLLFYSVGIGQISSEVPQNLSASRPQDRQFILSSKKLLLSDSGFYLCAWSGGLAGVETQYFGPGTRLLVL.

The chain combines TRBV23-1 with TRBJ2-5; possible D gene TRBD1, 6 bases. TRBV23-1 is an ORF for which the function is uncertain. Trimming shortened V by 4 bases and J by 3 bases, and 9 bases separated the two germline ends. This CDR3 is 13 amino acids long. CDR3 in amino acids: CASSRTGKETQYF. CDR3 sequence (DNA): TGCGCCAGCAGTCGAACAGGGAAAGAGACCCAGTACTTC.

In its sample, this clone was seen a few times. The chain links TRBV29-1 to TRBJ2-3, with D perhaps TRBD2 (6 bases). CDR1 and CDR2 from the germline V gene are SQVTM and ANQGSEA. The CDR3 spans 17 residues. V shed 0 bases and J shed 3 bases, with 19 bases lying between them. For the CDR3, the DNA is TGCAGCGTTGAAGACTTCGGGGGTCTCAAAGGGACAGATACGCAGTATTTT. Translation: CSVEDFGGLKGTDTQYF.

The J gene is TRBJ2-7, the V gene TRBV2, with 7 bases identical to TRBD1. The CDR3 has 14 amino acids. Germline V gene lookup returns CDR1 SNHLY and CDR2 FYNNEI. Trimming removed 3 bases from V and 3 bases from J; junction bases left unmatched: 5. The CDR3 DNA reads TGTGCCAGCAGTGATCAGGGGGTCCTCTACGAGCAGTACTTC. Translation: CASSDQGVLYEQYF.

The chain carries TRBV2 and TRBJ2-4, with 7 bases that match TRBD2. V shed 7 bases, J shed 2 bases, and the junction held 8 bases outside the gene matches. From germline, CDR1 is SNHLY and CDR2 FYNNEI. CDR3 size: 15 residues. The CDR3 nucleotides are TGTGCCAGCATGGTTGGGAGCGGGACCAAAAACATTCAGTACTTC. Translating gives CASMVGSGTKNIQYF.

This clone was observed a handful of times. The rearrangement links TRBV30 to TRBJ2-3; TRBD2 matches at 10 bases. The germline V gene encodes CDR1 GTSNPN and CDR2 SVGIG (reference sequence). The CDR3 length is 14 residues. The ends lost 7 bases at V and 3 bases at J; junction bases unmatched: 7. The CDR3 protein is CAYAAGGPTDTQYF. CDR3 coding DNA: TGTGCCTACGCAGCGGGAGGGCCGACAGATACGCAGTATTTT.

The gene calls are TRBV5-1 and TRBJ1-2; 7 nucleotides match TRBD1. V lost 3 bases, J lost 4 bases, and 12 bases stayed unmatched. CDR3 size: 16 residues. CDR1 and CDR2 (germline): SGHRS, YFSETQ. This CDR3 reads CASSWTGTATGYGYTF. CDR3 in DNA: TGCGCCAGCAGCTGGACCGGGACAGCGACGGGCTATGGCTACACCTTC.

The chain links TRBV30 to TRBJ2-3, with TRBD1 matching 7 bases. Germline assignment: CDR1 GTSNPN and CDR2 SVGIG (reference sequence). Trimming removed 3 bases from V and 1 base from J; junction bases left unmatched: 4. There are 14 residues in the CDR3. This chain's CDR3 is CAWRAGQGTDTQYF. The DNA for the CDR3 is TGTGCCTGGAGGGCCGGACAGGGCACAGATACGCAGTATTTT.

This clone was counted a few times. V is TRBV18 and J is TRBJ2-1; no firm D call. CDR1 is KGHSH, CDR2 LQKENI, per germline. Trimming removed 4 bases at V and 3 bases at J, with 16 bases between. This CDR3 region has 16 residues. The DNA for the CDR3 is TGTGCCAGCTCACTCTTCATTAGTGAGAGCTACAATGAGCAGTTCTTC. Translated, it gives CASSLFISESYNEQFF.